The 24 T cell receptor beta chains reported below all come from one sample, sequenced in a study of CD8 T cells in Susac syndrome. RNA in amounts of roughly 0.5 to 1 ug was reverse transcribed with random hexamers. TCRdb re-called the immunoSEQ multiplex PCR reads with MiXCR, one entry per CDR3 protein. The sample holds just over 150,000 distinct CDR3 sequences, nearly 97% seen once. The material sequenced was CD8+ T cells from PBMCs. The source is a human donor with multiple sclerosis.

The chain employs TRBV11-2 and TRBJ2-7; no definite D call. Deletions cut 0 bases from V and 1 base from J, with 10 bases between. CDR3 size: 15 residues. Germline lookup yields CDR1 SGHAT and CDR2 FQNNGV. The CDR3 here is CASSLEPSGSYEQYV. DNA of the CDR3: TGTGCCAGCAGCTTAGAGCCCTCCGGGTCCTACGAGCAGTACGTC.

CDR3 sequence: CAWSLDGGYEQFF. CDR3 nucleotide sequence: TGTGCCTGGAGTCTGGACGGAGGCTATGAGCAGTTCTTC. The chain is built from TRBV30 and TRBJ2-1, with D possibly being TRBD2 (5 bases). This CDR3 is 13 amino acids long. V gave up 2 bases and J gave up 8 bases, with 13 bases separating them. Per the germline V gene, CDR1 is GTSNPN and CDR2 is SVGIG (reference sequence). The entire variable domain, with the rest obtained from reference TRBV30 and TRBJ2-1, is as follows: SQTIHQWPATLVQPVGSPLSLECTVEGTSNPNLYWYRQAAGRGLQLLFYSVGIGQISSEVPQNLSASRPQDRQFILSSKKLLLSDSGFYLCAWSLDGGYEQFFGPGTRLTVL.

The rearrangement links TRBV25-1 to TRBJ1-2; D remains unclear. CDR1 MGHDK and CDR2 SYGVNS come from the germline V gene. Trimming pared 1 base from V and 3 bases from J, leaving 6 bases between. The CDR3 totals 13 residues. The CDR3 is CASSESGYYGYTF. The CDR3 DNA reads as TGTGCCAGCAGTGAATCCGGGTACTATGGCTACACCTTC.

This clonotype was counted a single time. V and J are TRBV5-1 and TRBJ2-5; unclear D gene. The CDR3 has 14 amino acids. V lost 0 bases and J lost 2, with 8 bases in between. Germline CDR1 and CDR2: SGHRS and YFSETQ. CDR3 sequence (DNA): TGCGCCAGCAGCTTGGATGACGGTCAAGAGACCCAGTACTTC. Translated: CASSLDDGQETQYF.

This sequence joins TRBV2 and TRBJ2-3; D assignment may be TRBD1 or TRBD2 (6 bases each). The CDR3 runs 16 residues. The V and J ends lost 8 bases and 3 bases respectively, with 21 bases between them. Germline V lookup: CDR1 SNHLY, CDR2 FYNNEI. The CDR3: CASSRTGALGTDTQYF. Written as DNA, the CDR3 is TGTGCCAGCTCACGGACGGGGGCCCTCGGGACAGATACGCAGTATTTT.

V is TRBV19 and J is TRBJ2-7; D is possibly TRBD1 or TRBD2 (5 bases each). In germline, CDR1 is LNHDA, CDR2 SQIVND (reference sequence). This CDR3 has 14 residues. Trimming stripped 4 bases from V and 3 bases from J, with 13 bases between. CDR3 bases: TGTGCCAGTAGTAACGGCGCAGGGAGCTACGAGCAGTACTTC. This gives the protein CASSNGAGSYEQYF.

The chain recombines TRBV12-3 or TRBV12-4 with TRBJ2-3; possibly TRBD2 for D (6 bases). The CDR3 is made up of 13 amino acids. Between the trimmed V and J ends, which lost 2 bases and 4 bases, there was a span of 7 bases. The CDR3 DNA sequence: TGTGCCAGCAGTTTACAGCGGGCAGATACGCAGTATTTT. Protein: CASSLQRADTQYF.

This chain uses TRBV9 with TRBJ2-1; D uncertain. This CDR3 comprises 14 residues. Between the trimmed V and J ends, which lost 5 bases and 0 bases, there was a span of 9 bases. Germline assignment: CDR1 SGDLS and CDR2 YYNGEE. Written as DNA, the CDR3 is TGTGCCAGCAGGGATATCAGCTCCTACAATGAGCAGTTCTTC. Protein product: CASRDISSYNEQFF.

This sequence joins TRBV20-1 and TRBJ1-2, with D unresolved. Per germline, CDR1 DFQATT and CDR2 SNEGSKA (reference sequence). The V end was cut by 0 bases, the J end by 1 base, with 6 bases between. The CDR3 runs to 13 residues. In nucleotides, the CDR3 is TGCAGTGCTAGAGATATGGTTAACTATGGCTACACCTTC. Its protein is CSARDMVNYGYTF.

The chain uses TRBV27 and TRBJ2-1; 7 bases are shared with TRBD1. CDR3 size: 14 residues. Looked up from germline, CDR1 is MNHEY and CDR2 is SMNVEV (reference sequence). The junction had 7 bases not matched to a gene; V was cut back by 7 bases and J by 4 bases. CDR3 sequence reads: CASNDQGEYNEQFF. The CDR3 DNA follows: TGTGCCAGCAACGACCAGGGGGAGTACAATGAGCAGTTCTTC.

The chain employs TRBV15 and TRBJ1-2; 9 bases match TRBD1. Losses at the gene ends were 5 bases for V and 8 bases for J; bases not matched to a gene: 6. Per the germline V gene, CDR1 is LNHNV and CDR2 is YYDKDF (reference sequence). The CDR3 is made up of 13 amino acids. DNA for the CDR3: TGTGCCACCAGCCAAACAGGGGGCGGGGGCTACACCTTC. Its protein is CATSQTGGGGYTF.

The chain recombines TRBV10-2 with TRBJ1-1; D unresolved. The V gene's germline CDR1 is WSHSY and CDR2 SAAADI. The CDR3 has 13 amino acids. V gave up 2 bases and J gave up 2 bases, with 6 bases separating them. The CDR3 region has the DNA TGCGCCAGCAGTGAGACAGCAAACACTGAAGCTTTCTTT. Translating gives CASSETANTEAFF.

This chain joins TRBV7-9 and TRBJ1-5; the match to TRBD1 covers 8 bases. The ends lost 5 bases at V and 5 bases at J; junction bases unmatched: 8. CDR1 is SEHNR, CDR2 FQNEAQ, per germline (reference sequence). This CDR3 has 15 residues. The CDR3: CASSQGQGPYQPQHF. CDR3 DNA sequence: TGTGCCAGCAGCCAAGGACAGGGCCCTTATCAGCCCCAGCATTTT.

The chain joins TRBV12-3 or TRBV12-4 to TRBJ1-5; tentatively, D is TRBD1 (5 bases). V was shortened by 7 bases and J by 4 bases, with 17 bases between the two germline ends. This CDR3 region has 15 residues. In DNA form, the CDR3 reads TGTGCCAGCAACGCCGGACGGGGACTAAATCAGCCCCAGCATTTT. Translation: CASNAGRGLNQPQHF.

V is TRBV11-2 and J is TRBJ2-1; D perhaps matches TRBD2 (7 bases). The CDR3 consists of 14 residues. V was shortened by 3 bases and J by 6 bases, with 12 bases between the two germline ends. Looked up from germline, CDR1 is SGHAT and CDR2 is FQNNGV. In DNA, the CDR3 is TGTGCCAGCAGCTTTGGGGGGGCCTTCAATGAGCAGTTCTTC. Translated: CASSFGGAFNEQFF.

This clonotype appeared a single time. V is TRBV29-1 and J is TRBJ1-2; weak D call: TRBD1 (6 bases). CDR3 length equals 10 residues. V lost 3 bases to trimming and J lost 12 bases, with 11 bases between them. CDR1 and CDR2 from the germline V gene are SQVTM and ANQGSEA. CDR3 sequence (DNA): TGCAGCGTTGATTGGGGGCAGAACACCTTC. Translated: CSVDWGQNTF.

The chain joins TRBV5-1 to TRBJ2-3, with unresolved D. CDR1 and CDR2 from the germline V gene are SGHRS and YFSETQ. V was cut by 1 base and J by 6 bases, with 6 bases left in between. This CDR3 is built from 12 residues. CDR3 amino acids: CASSLKPDTQYF. CDR3 DNA sequence: TGCGCCAGCAGCTTGAAGCCCGATACGCAGTATTTT.

The chain joins TRBV5-1 to TRBJ1-1; 10 nucleotides agree with TRBD1. In germline, CDR1 is SGHRS, CDR2 YFSETQ. This CDR3 is 15 amino acids long. The V segment lost 4 bases and the J segment 1 base; nucleotides outside the gene matches: 4. CDR3 region: CASSAGTGANTEAFF. The CDR3 DNA reads TGCGCCAGCAGCGCCGGGACAGGGGCGAACACTGAAGCTTTCTTT. The full variable domain, rest sourced from reference TRBV5-1 and TRBJ1-1, is KAGVTQTPRYLIKTRGQQVTLSCSPISGHRSVSWYQQTPGQGLQFLFEYFSETQRNKGNFPGRFSGRQFSNSRSEMNVSTLELGDSALYLCASSAGTGANTEAFFGQGTRLTVV.

CDR3 nucleotide sequence: TGTGCCAGCTTCAGCGACCGGGACCGCGCACTCTATGGCTACACCTTC. Encoded protein: CASFSDRDRALYGYTF. The J gene is TRBJ1-2, the V gene TRBV18; D perhaps matches TRBD1 (5 bases). Germline V gene lookup returns CDR1 KGHSH and CDR2 LQKENI. The V gene lost 7 bases and the J gene lost 4 bases, with 22 bases spanning the gap. The CDR3 extends over 16 amino acids.

The chain employs TRBV7-9 and TRBJ2-3; TRBD2 might be the D (5 bases). Looked up from germline, CDR1 is SEHNR and CDR2 is FQNEAQ (reference sequence). This CDR3 contains 13 residues. V lost 8 bases, J lost 2 bases, and 11 bases lay in between. The CDR3 is CASFPGITDTQYF. The CDR3 DNA follows: TGTGCCAGCTTTCCCGGGATCACAGATACGCAGTATTTT.

This clonotype was seen just once. The V and J genes are TRBV27 and TRBJ1-6; 9 nucleotides line up with TRBD1. Germline V gene data show CDR1 as MNHEY and CDR2 as SMNVEV (reference sequence). The CDR3 runs 17 residues. With V trimmed by 5 bases and J by 2 bases, 7 bases remained unmatched. The CDR3 nucleotides read TGTGCCAGCAGTCAAAGACAGGGGGACGCCTATAATTCACCCCTCCACTTT. As protein: CASSQRQGDAYNSPLHF.

The gene calls are TRBV7-9 and TRBJ2-1, with a tentative D call TRBD1 (5 bases). Deletions cut 6 bases from V and 9 bases from J, with 15 bases between. CDR3 size: 13 residues. Germline V gene lookup returns CDR1 SEHNR and CDR2 FQNEAQ (reference sequence). For the CDR3, the DNA is TGTGCCAGCAGGCCAGGGTCAGTGAGTGAGCAGTTCTTC. It codes for CASRPGSVSEQFF.

This rearrangement joins TRBV2 to TRBJ2-7; 10 nucleotides match TRBD1. The CDR3 length is 12 residues. Germline assignment: CDR1 SNHLY and CDR2 FYNNEI. V dropped 8 bases and J dropped 5; count of bases not matched to a gene: 3. CDR3 in amino acids: CASPGTGDEQYV. The CDR3 DNA reads as TGTGCCAGCCCCGGGACAGGGGACGAGCAGTACGTC.

V is TRBV25-1 and J is TRBJ1-1, with TRBD1 as a possible D gene (5 bases). Germline loops: CDR1 MGHDK, CDR2 SYGVNS. This CDR3 comprises 11 residues. Trimming pared 4 bases from V and 6 bases from J, leaving 6 bases between. The CDR3 nucleotides are TGTGCCAGCAGTGTGGGGGCTGAAGCTTTCTTT. Translation: CASSVGAEAFF.